This T cell receptor (beta chain) was retrieved from a study of blood T cell repertoires in COVID-19. Study summary: Acute and convalescent COVID-19 samples came from the United States, Italy and Spain.

In the original analysis: Quantification of nucleated cells was approximated via reference gene primer amplification. TCRdb keeps only in-frame clones here, not all; method: immunoSEQ multiplex PCR. D and trimming were read from the DNA, whereas the V and J calls and clone size are those reported in that table. The profile shows 70,000 to 90,000 clones, roughly 80% of them singletons. Sequencing input: peripheral blood. This sequence originates from a human donor in a cohort sampled during active COVID-19.

The CDR3: CASSLATSGSKTQYF. The CDR3 DNA follows: TGTGCCAGCAGCTTAGCAACTAGCGGGAGCAAGACCCAGTACTTC. The chain joins TRBV7-9 to TRBJ2-5; 11 nucleotides line up with TRBD2. The V and J ends lost 0 bases and 6 bases, in that order; junction bases with no gene match: 3. Looked up from germline, CDR1 is SEHNR and CDR2 is FQNEAQ (reference sequence). The CDR3 has 15 residues.